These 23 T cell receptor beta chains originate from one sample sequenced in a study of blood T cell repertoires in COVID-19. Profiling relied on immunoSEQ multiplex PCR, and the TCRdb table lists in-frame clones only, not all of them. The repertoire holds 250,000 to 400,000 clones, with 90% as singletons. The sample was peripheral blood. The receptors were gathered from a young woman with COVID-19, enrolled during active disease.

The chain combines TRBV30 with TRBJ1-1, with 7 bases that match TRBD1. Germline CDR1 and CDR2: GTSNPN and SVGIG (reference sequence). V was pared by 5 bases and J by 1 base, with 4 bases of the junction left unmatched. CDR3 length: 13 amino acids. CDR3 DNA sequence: TGTGCCTGGCGATGGGACAGGAACACTGAAGCTTTCTTT. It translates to CAWRWDRNTEAFF. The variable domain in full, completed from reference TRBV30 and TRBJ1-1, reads SQTIHQWPATLVQPVGSPLSLECTVEGTSNPNLYWYRQAAGRGLQLLFYSVGIGQISSEVPQNLSASRPQDRQFILSSKKLLLSDSGFYLCAWRWDRNTEAFFGQGTRLTVV.

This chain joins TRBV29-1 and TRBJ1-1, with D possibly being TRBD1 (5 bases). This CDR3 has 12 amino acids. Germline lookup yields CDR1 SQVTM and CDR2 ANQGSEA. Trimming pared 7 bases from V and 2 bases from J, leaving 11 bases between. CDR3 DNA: TGCAGCGCACTTAGGGGTAACACTGAAGCTTTCTTT. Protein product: CSALRGNTEAFF.

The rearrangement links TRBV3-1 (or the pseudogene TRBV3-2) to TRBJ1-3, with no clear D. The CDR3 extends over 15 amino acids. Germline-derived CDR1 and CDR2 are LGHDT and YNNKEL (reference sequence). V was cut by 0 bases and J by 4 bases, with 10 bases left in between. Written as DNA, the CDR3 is TGTGCCAGCAGCCAAGATCGGGGAATAGGAAACACCATATATTTT. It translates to CASSQDRGIGNTIYF.

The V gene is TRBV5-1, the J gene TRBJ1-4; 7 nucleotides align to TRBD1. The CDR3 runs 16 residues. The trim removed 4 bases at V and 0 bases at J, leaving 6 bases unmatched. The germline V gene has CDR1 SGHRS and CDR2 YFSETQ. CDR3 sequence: CASSPTGSPTNEKLFF. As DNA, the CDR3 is TGCGCCAGCAGCCCGACAGGGTCTCCAACTAATGAAAAACTGTTTTTT.

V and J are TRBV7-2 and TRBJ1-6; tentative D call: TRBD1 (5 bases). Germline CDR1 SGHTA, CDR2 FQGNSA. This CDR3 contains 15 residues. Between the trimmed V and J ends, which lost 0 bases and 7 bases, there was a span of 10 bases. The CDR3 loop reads CASSLAARENSPLHF. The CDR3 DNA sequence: TGTGCCAGCAGCTTAGCGGCCAGGGAAAATTCACCCCTCCACTTT.

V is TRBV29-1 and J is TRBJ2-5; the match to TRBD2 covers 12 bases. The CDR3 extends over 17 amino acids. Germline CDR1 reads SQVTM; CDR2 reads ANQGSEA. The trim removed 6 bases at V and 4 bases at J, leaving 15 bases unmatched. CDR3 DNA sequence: TGCAGCGTAGCTGGACTAGCGGGAACGGTTCTCTCAGAGACCCAGTACTTC. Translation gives CSVAGLAGTVLSETQYF.

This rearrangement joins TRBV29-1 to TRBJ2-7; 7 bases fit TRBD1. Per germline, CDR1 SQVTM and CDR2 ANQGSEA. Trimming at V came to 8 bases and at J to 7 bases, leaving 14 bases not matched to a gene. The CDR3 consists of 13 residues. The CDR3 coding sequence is TGCAGCATAGGTGCGACAGGGTCGAATGAGCAGTACTTC. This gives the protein CSIGATGSNEQYF.

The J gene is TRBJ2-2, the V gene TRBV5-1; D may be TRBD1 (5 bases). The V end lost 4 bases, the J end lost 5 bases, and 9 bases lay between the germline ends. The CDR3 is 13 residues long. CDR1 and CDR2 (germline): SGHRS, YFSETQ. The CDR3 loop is CASSVTGTGELFF. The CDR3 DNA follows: TGCGCCAGCAGCGTCACAGGTACCGGGGAGCTGTTTTTT.

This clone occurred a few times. The CDR3, as DNA: TGCGCCAGTCGTACGGGACAGGGGAACCATGAGCAGTTCTTC. It encodes CASRTGQGNHEQFF. The V call is TRBV5-1, the J call TRBJ2-1; 10 nucleotides line up with TRBD1. V was clipped by 8 bases and J by 8 bases; unmatched bases: 10. In germline, CDR1 is SGHRS, CDR2 YFSETQ. The CDR3 has 14 amino acids.

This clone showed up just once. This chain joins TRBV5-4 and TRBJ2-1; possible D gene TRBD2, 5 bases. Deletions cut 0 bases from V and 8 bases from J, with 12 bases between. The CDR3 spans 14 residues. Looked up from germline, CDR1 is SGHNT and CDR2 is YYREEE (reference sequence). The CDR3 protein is CASSLGLASYEQFF. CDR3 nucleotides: TGTGCCAGCAGCTTGGGCTTGGCTAGCTATGAGCAGTTCTTC. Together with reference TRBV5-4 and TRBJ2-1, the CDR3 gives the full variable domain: ETGVTQSPTHLIKTRGQQVTLRCSSQSGHNTVSWYQQALGQGPQFIFQYYREEENGRGNFPPRFSGLQFPNYSSELNVNALELDDSALYLCASSLGLASYEQFFGPGTRLTVL.

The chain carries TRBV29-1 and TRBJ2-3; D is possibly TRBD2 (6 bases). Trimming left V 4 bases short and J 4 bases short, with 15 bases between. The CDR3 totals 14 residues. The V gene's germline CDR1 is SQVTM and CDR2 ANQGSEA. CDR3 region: CSVGGPGSADTQYF. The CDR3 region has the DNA TGCAGCGTTGGCGGCCCCGGGAGCGCAGATACGCAGTATTTT.

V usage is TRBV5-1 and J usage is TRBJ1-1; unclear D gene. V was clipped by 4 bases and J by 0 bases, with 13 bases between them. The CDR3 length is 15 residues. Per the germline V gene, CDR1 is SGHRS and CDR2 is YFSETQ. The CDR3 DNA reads TGCGCCAGCAGCCCTGGGGTCGGGATGAACACTGAAGCTTTCTTT. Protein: CASSPGVGMNTEAFF.

This chain's CDR3 is CASSLIRGELNTEAFF. The CDR3 DNA sequence: TGTGCCAGCAGCTTAATTCGGGGGGAGCTGAACACTGAAGCTTTCTTT. The chain links TRBV11-1 to TRBJ1-1, with D possibly matching TRBD1 (5 bases). The CDR3 is made up of 16 amino acids. V was trimmed by 2 bases and J by 0 bases, leaving 13 bases between them. The germline CDR1 and CDR2 sequences are SGHAT and FQDESV (reference sequence).

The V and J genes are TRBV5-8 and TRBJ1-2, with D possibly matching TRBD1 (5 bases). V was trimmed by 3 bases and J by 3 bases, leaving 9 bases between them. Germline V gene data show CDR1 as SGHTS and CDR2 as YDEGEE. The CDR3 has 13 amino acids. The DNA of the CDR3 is TGTGCCAGCAGCTCCAGGGAGGACTATGGCTACACCTTC. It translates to CASSSREDYGYTF.

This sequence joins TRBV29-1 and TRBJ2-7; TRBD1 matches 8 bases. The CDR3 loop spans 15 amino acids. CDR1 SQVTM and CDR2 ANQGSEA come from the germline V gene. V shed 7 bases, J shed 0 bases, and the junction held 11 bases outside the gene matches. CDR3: CSATGQGDISYEQYF. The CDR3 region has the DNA TGCAGCGCCACTGGACAGGGTGACATCTCCTACGAGCAGTACTTC.

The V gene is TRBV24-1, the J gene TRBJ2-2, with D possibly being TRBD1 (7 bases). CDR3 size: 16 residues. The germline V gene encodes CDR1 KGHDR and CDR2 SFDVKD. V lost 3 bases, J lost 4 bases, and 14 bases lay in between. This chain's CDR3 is CATSDPGGTATGELFF. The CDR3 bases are TGTGCCACCAGTGATCCCGGCGGGACAGCCACCGGGGAGCTGTTTTTT.

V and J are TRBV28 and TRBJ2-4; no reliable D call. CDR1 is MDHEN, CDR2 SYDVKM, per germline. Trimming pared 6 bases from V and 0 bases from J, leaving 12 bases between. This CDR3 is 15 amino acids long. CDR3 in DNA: TGTGCCAGCAGGATACGGAGACTAGCCAAAAACATTCAGTACTTC. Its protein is CASRIRRLAKNIQYF.

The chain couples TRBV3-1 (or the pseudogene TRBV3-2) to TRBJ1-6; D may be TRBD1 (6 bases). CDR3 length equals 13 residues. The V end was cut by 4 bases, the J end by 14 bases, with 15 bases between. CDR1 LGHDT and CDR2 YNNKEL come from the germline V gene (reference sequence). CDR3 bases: TGTGCCAGCAGCCCGGGGCAGCGACAGGCCCTCCACTTT. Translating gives CASSPGQRQALHF.

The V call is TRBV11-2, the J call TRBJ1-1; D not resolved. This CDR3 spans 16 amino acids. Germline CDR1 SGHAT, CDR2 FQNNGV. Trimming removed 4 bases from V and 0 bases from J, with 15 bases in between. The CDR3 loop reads CASSSLGRQMNTEAFF. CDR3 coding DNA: TGTGCCAGCAGCTCTTTGGGCCGACAAATGAACACTGAAGCTTTCTTT. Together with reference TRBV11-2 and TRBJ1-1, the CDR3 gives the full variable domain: EAGVAQSPRYKIIEKRQSVAFWCNPISGHATLYWYQQILGQGPKLLIQFQNNGVVDDSQLPKDRFSAERLKGVDSTLKIQPAKLEDSAVYLCASSSLGRQMNTEAFFGQGTRLTVV.

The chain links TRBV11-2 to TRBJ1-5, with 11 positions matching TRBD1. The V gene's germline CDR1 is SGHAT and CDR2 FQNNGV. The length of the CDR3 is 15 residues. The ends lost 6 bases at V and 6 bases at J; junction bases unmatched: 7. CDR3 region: CASSLGTGGRQPQHF. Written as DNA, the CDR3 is TGTGCCAGCAGTCTAGGGACAGGGGGTCGTCAGCCCCAGCATTTT. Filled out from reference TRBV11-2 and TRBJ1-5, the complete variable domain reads EAGVAQSPRYKIIEKRQSVAFWCNPISGHATLYWYQQILGQGPKLLIQFQNNGVVDDSQLPKDRFSAERLKGVDSTLKIQPAKLEDSAVYLCASSLGTGGRQPQHFGDGTRLSIL.

The CDR3 is CASSYSGIQGNYGYTF. The DNA for the CDR3 is TGTGCCAGCAGTTACAGTGGTATCCAGGGTAACTATGGCTACACCTTC. This chain links TRBV6-6 with TRBJ1-2; weak D call: TRBD1 (5 bases). Trimming shortened V by 2 bases and J by 1 base, and 14 bases separated the two germline ends. Germline CDR1 MNHNY, CDR2 SVGAGI (reference sequence). The length of the CDR3 is 16 residues.

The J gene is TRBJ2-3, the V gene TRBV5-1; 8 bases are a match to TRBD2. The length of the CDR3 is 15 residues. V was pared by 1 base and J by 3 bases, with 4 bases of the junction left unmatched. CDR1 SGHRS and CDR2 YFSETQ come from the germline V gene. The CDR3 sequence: CASSLLVAGTDTQYF. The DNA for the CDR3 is TGCGCCAGCAGCTTGTTGGTAGCGGGAACAGATACGCAGTATTTT.

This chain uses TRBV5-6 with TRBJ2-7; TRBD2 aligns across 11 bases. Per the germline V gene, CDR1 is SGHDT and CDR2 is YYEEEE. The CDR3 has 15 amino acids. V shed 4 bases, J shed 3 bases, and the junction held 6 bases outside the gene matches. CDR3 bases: TGTGCCAGCAGCCTGCGGACTAGCGGGTTCTACGAGCAGTACTTC. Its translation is CASSLRTSGFYEQYF.